A selection of T cell receptor beta chains follows, all from one sample in a study of shared clonotypes between healthy human individuals. The assay was immunoSEQ multiplex PCR, and TCRdb's table has in-frame clones only and misses some. The sample carries roughly 110,000 clones, 55% to 70% recorded once. The sequencing sample was made of memory CD8+ T cells sorted from blood. These receptors were collected from a woman aged 25 to 45 in good health. CDR3s include the opening cysteine and the closing phenylalanine or tryptophan. The D gene is left open where the match is weak. Clone size is shown for a subset of rows, as once, few, many or a class of expanded clone.

>TRBJ2-7|NA|NA|TRBV10-3
CAIILAFTIDEQYF
TGTGCCATCATATTAGCGTTTACGATCGACGAGCAGTACTTC
>TRBJ2-7|NA|NA|TRBV11-1
CASSPRRSSYEQYF
TGTGCCAGCAGCCCTAGGAGGAGCTCCTACGAGCAGTACTTC
>TRBJ2-7|NA|NA|TRBV20-1
CSAKFIVEQYF
TGCAGTGCGAAGTTCATTGTCGAGCAGTACTTC
>TRBJ2-1|TRBD1|NA|TRBV19
CASSAPGQSHNEQFF
TGTGCCAGTAGTGCTCCGGGACAGAGTCACAATGAGCAGTTCTTC
>TRBJ2-7|NA|NA|TRBV6-6
CASSYSIGLVHYEQYF
TGTGCCAGCAGTTACTCGATTGGCCTAGTTCATTACGAGCAGTACTTC
>TRBJ2-7|TRBD2|NA|TRBV6-5
CASSPGLAGYEQYF
TGTGCCAGCAGTCCCGGACTAGCGGGATACGAGCAGTACTTC
>TRBJ2-4|NA|NA|TRBV6-1
CASSGGGGIQNIQYF
TGTGCCAGCAGTGGGGGAGGGGGGATTCAAAACATTCAGTACTTC
>TRBJ1-2|NA|NA|TRBV10-2
CASSEGTGRKNGYTF
TGCGCCAGCAGTGAGGGAACCGGACGGAAAAATGGCTACACCTTC
>TRBJ2-1|TRBD2|NA|TRBV9
CASSRGTSGGFSNEQFF
TGTGCCAGCAGCAGAGGGACTAGCGGGGGTTTTAGCAATGAGCAGTTCTTC
>TRBJ2-7|NA|NA|TRBV19
CASSQGGKEPEQYF
TGTGCCAGTAGTCAAGGGGGGAAGGAACCCGAGCAGTACTTC
>TRBJ2-1|NA|NA|TRBV4-2
CASSLFSGTGIDNEQFF
TGTGCCAGCAGCTTATTCAGTGGGACGGGGATTGACAATGAGCAGTTCTTC
>TRBJ1-1|NA|NA|TRBV20-1
CSAIMNTEAFF
TGCAGTGCTATCATGAACACTGAAGCTTTCTTT
>TRBJ2-7|NA|NA|TRBV5-4
CASSFPSAYFYEQYF
TGTGCCAGCAGCTTTCCAAGCGCCTACTTCTACGAGCAGTACTTC
>TRBJ2-7|NA|NA|TRBV4-1
CASSQGPTSYEQYF
TGCGCCAGCAGCCAAGGGCCGACTTCCTACGAGCAGTACTTC
>TRBJ1-3|NA|NA|TRBV7-9
CASSLGWARGFSGNTIYF
TGTGCCAGCAGCTTAGGGTGGGCCAGGGGTTTTTCTGGAAACACCATATATTTT
>TRBJ2-7|NA|once|TRBV28
CASSLYGTRVEQYF
TGTGCCAGCAGTTTATACGGGACAAGGGTAGAGCAGTACTTC
>TRBJ2-7|NA|NA|TRBV9
CASSVDGIYEQYF
TGTGCCAGCAGCGTAGATGGAATCTACGAGCAGTACTTC
>TRBJ1-1|NA|few|TRBV7-6
CASSHLGAEAFF
TGTGCCAGCAGCCACCTCGGGGCTGAAGCTTTCTTT
>TRBJ1-2|NA|NA|TRBV6-1
CASSEYGGLDYGYTF
TGTGCCAGCAGTGAATACGGGGGGTTGGACTATGGCTACACCTTC
>TRBJ1-1|TRBD1|NA|TRBV27
CASSPIDSDRGLSTEAFF
TGTGCCAGCAGCCCCATAGATTCGGACAGGGGGCTGAGCACTGAAGCTTTCTTT
>TRBJ2-3|NA|few|TRBV27
CASSSDWGGEADTQYF
TGTGCCAGCAGTTCCGATTGGGGGGGCGAGGCAGATACGCAGTATTTT
>TRBJ2-6|NA|NA|TRBV6-1
CASYNGANVLTF
TGTGCCAGTTACAATGGGGCCAACGTCCTGACTTTC
>TRBJ2-7|TRBD2|NA|TRBV5-1
CASSPSGRAFEQYF
TGCGCCAGCAGCCCAAGCGGGAGGGCCTTCGAGCAGTACTTC
>TRBJ2-3|NA|NA|TRBV28
CASSRRGQFSTDTQYF
TGTGCCAGCAGCCGCCGTGGACAGTTCAGCACAGATACGCAGTATTTT
>TRBJ2-6|TRBD1|many|TRBV10-3
CAIAGTGDSGANVLTF
TGTGCCATCGCTGGGACAGGGGACTCTGGGGCCAACGTCCTGACTTTC
>TRBJ1-2|NA|NA|TRBV7-9
CASSLGLIYGYTF
TGTGCCAGCAGCTTAGGGTTGATCTATGGCTACACCTTC
>TRBJ2-1|NA|NA|TRBV7-9
CASSLGVALRPEQFF
TGTGCCAGCAGCTTAGGCGTAGCCCTGCGGCCTGAGCAGTTCTTC
>TRBJ2-1|TRBD1|NA|TRBV9
CASSVDRQGDEQFF
TGTGCCAGCAGCGTAGATCGACAGGGAGATGAGCAGTTCTTC
>TRBJ2-6|NA|NA|TRBV6-4
CASSAKTGSGANVLTF
TGTGCCAGCAGTGCCAAAACAGGGTCTGGGGCCAACGTCCTGACTTTC
>TRBJ2-1|TRBD1|NA|TRBV11-2
CASSPGFGDRDSYNEQFF
TGTGCCAGCAGCCCGGGTTTTGGGGACCGGGACAGCTACAATGAGCAGTTCTTC
>TRBJ2-7|NA|NA|TRBV4-1
CASSQEAQARGYEQYF
TGCGCCAGCAGCCAAGAAGCACAGGCTAGGGGCTACGAGCAGTACTTC
>TRBJ2-7|TRBD2|NA|TRBV19
CASRPTSGYYEQYF
TGTGCCAGTAGGCCTACTAGCGGGTACTACGAGCAGTACTTC
>TRBJ2-4|NA|NA|TRBV19
CASSAWDKLNIQYF
TGTGCCAGTAGTGCCTGGGACAAGTTAAACATTCAGTACTTC
>TRBJ1-5|NA|NA|TRBV4-1
CASSQDGVGGDQPQHF
TGCGCCAGCAGCCAAGATGGGGTGGGAGGTGATCAGCCCCAGCATTTT
>TRBJ2-3|TRBD2|NA|TRBV28
CASTLGAGGSDTQYF
TGTGCCAGCACCCTAGGGGCGGGAGGGTCGGATACGCAGTATTTT
>TRBJ2-1|NA|NA|TRBV29-1
CSAGRNEQFF
TGCAGCGCAGGGAGAAATGAGCAGTTCTTC
>TRBJ2-6|NA|NA|TRBV18
CASSPNWYGANVLTF
TGTGCCAGCTCACCTAATTGGTACGGGGCCAACGTCCTGACTTTC
>TRBJ2-7|NA|many|TRBV25-1
CASSAGHNSYEQYF
TGTGCCAGCAGTGCGGGACATAATTCCTACGAGCAGTACTTC
>TRBJ2-5|TRBD2|many|TRBV6-1
CASSELAGGQETQYF
TGTGCCAGCAGTGAACTAGCGGGAGGCCAAGAGACCCAGTACTTC
>TRBJ2-1|TRBD2|few|TRBV29-1
CSVDGTSGRDEQFF
TGCAGCGTAGACGGGACTAGCGGGCGGGATGAGCAGTTCTTC
>TRBJ2-1|NA|NA|TRBV27
CASSTLQGNEQFF
TGTGCCAGCAGCACTCTACAGGGAAATGAGCAGTTCTTC
>TRBJ2-1|NA|NA|TRBV29-1
CSVEPASLSYNEQFF
TGCAGCGTTGAACCTGCCTCTCTCTCCTACAATGAGCAGTTCTTC
>TRBJ2-3|NA|NA|TRBV7-9
CASSLPPGRGGTDTQYF
TGTGCCAGCAGCCTCCCCCCGGGGAGGGGGGGAACAGATACGCAGTATTTT
>TRBJ1-1|NA|few|TRBV2
CASSEWSGLGTEAFF
TGTGCCAGCAGTGAATGGTCAGGCTTAGGTACTGAAGCTTTCTTT
>TRBJ2-7|NA|few|TRBV25-1
CASSPDYEQYF
TGTGCCAGCAGTCCAGACTACGAGCAGTACTTC
>TRBJ2-7|NA|NA|TRBV11-2
CASSHGAITVLLEEQYF
TGTGCCAGCAGCCATGGGGCCATCACCGTACTACTGGAAGAGCAGTACTTC
>TRBJ2-5|NA|NA|TRBV19
CASRNPKTGEETQYF
TGTGCCAGTAGGAACCCCAAAACGGGGGAAGAGACCCAGTACTTC
>TRBJ1-3|TRBD1|NA|TRBV5-1
CASSFGTAGNTIYF
TGCGCCAGCAGCTTTGGGACAGCTGGAAACACCATATATTTT
>TRBJ2-7|NA|NA|TRBV21-1
CASSSRDSGSYEQYF
TGTGCCAGCAGCTCCAGAGATAGCGGGAGCTACGAGCAGTACTTC
>TRBJ2-7|TRBD2|NA|TRBV7-6
CASSPGGSGRAYEQYF
TGTGCCAGCAGCCCAGGTGGGAGCGGGAGGGCCTACGAGCAGTACTTC
>TRBJ1-5|NA|NA|TRBV10-3
CAISDWGLEPQHF
TGTGCCATCAGTGATTGGGGGTTGGAGCCCCAGCATTTT
>TRBJ2-7|TRBD1|NA|TRBV27
CASSFPGQNYEQYF
TGTGCCAGCAGTTTCCCGGGACAGAACTACGAGCAGTACTTC
>TRBJ1-2|NA|few|TRBV11-3
CASSPVVTGNYGYTF
TGTGCCAGCAGCCCCGTGGTTACAGGGAACTATGGCTACACCTTC